A selection of T cell receptor beta chains follows, all from one sample in a study of blood T cell repertoires in COVID-19. Produced via immunoSEQ multiplex PCR; TCRdb's table is partial and in-frame only. The table lists about 240,000 clones, about 81% of them singletons. The sample was peripheral blood. All receptors derive from a woman aged 55-70 years with active or convalescent COVID-19. CDR3s include the opening cysteine and the closing phenylalanine or tryptophan. The order of the fields is V gene, CDR3 length, J gene, D gene, clone size, CDR3 protein, CDR3 DNA. D genes are given only for firm matches. Some rows mark clone size as missing; the rest say once, few, many or name a class of expanded clone.

v_call: TRBV19
cdr3_length: 14
j_call: TRBJ1-2
d_call: TRBD1
clone_size: -
cdr3_aa: CASSTGQGNYGYTF
cdr3_nt: TGTGCCAGTAGTACGGGACAGGGCAACTATGGCTACACCTTC

v_call: TRBV7-9
cdr3_length: 15
j_call: TRBJ1-6
d_call: -
clone_size: -
cdr3_aa: CASSVPGTRDSPLHF
cdr3_nt: TGTGCCAGCAGCGTACCCGGCACCCGGGATTCACCCCTCCACTTT

v_call: TRBV18
cdr3_length: 15
j_call: TRBJ1-6
d_call: -
clone_size: -
cdr3_aa: CASSPLGRVDSPLHF
cdr3_nt: TGTGCCAGCTCACCACTAGGCAGGGTGGATTCACCCCTCCACTTT

v_call: TRBV9
cdr3_length: 13
j_call: TRBJ1-1
d_call: TRBD1
clone_size: many
cdr3_aa: CASTALTGGEAFF
cdr3_nt: TGTGCCAGCACCGCCCTAACAGGGGGAGAAGCTTTCTTT

v_call: TRBV19
cdr3_length: 15
j_call: TRBJ1-1
d_call: TRBD1
clone_size: -
cdr3_aa: CASSMGTGGTAEAFF
cdr3_nt: TGTGCCAGTAGTATGGGGACAGGGGGTACGGCTGAAGCTTTCTTT

v_call: TRBV28
cdr3_length: 15
j_call: TRBJ2-1
d_call: -
clone_size: -
cdr3_aa: CASSFFGVGSNEQFF
cdr3_nt: TGTGCCAGCAGTTTTTTCGGGGTTGGGAGCAATGAGCAGTTCTTC

v_call: TRBV6-2/TRBV6-3
cdr3_length: 17
j_call: TRBJ2-1
d_call: TRBD2
clone_size: -
cdr3_aa: CASSYRTSGGVLDEQFF
cdr3_nt: TGTGCCAGCAGTTATCGGACTAGCGGGGGGGTTCTCGATGAGCAGTTCTTC

v_call: TRBV4-1
cdr3_length: 14
j_call: TRBJ2-7
d_call: -
clone_size: -
cdr3_aa: CASSQVGTGYEQYF
cdr3_nt: TGCGCCAGCAGCCAAGTGGGTACAGGCTACGAGCAGTACTTC

v_call: TRBV3-1/TRBV3-2
cdr3_length: 15
j_call: TRBJ1-4
d_call: TRBD1
clone_size: -
cdr3_aa: CASSPTGEANEKLFF
cdr3_nt: TGTGCCAGCAGCCCGACAGGGGAGGCTAATGAAAAACTGTTTTTT

v_call: TRBV19
cdr3_length: 12
j_call: TRBJ1-3
d_call: -
clone_size: -
cdr3_aa: CASSIGGNTIYF
cdr3_nt: TGTGCCAGTAGTATTGGCGGAAACACCATATATTTT

v_call: TRBV11-2
cdr3_length: 16
j_call: TRBJ1-4
d_call: TRBD1
clone_size: once
cdr3_aa: CASRNLPGQGAEKLFF
cdr3_nt: TGTGCCAGCAGGAACCTCCCGGGACAGGGCGCTGAAAAACTGTTTTTT

v_call: TRBV7-2
cdr3_length: 14
j_call: TRBJ1-2
d_call: -
clone_size: -
cdr3_aa: CASSFDRGFYGYTF
cdr3_nt: TGTGCCAGCAGCTTTGACCGGGGGTTCTATGGCTACACCTTC